This entry is about one TCR beta chain. Its antigen is unidentified. This sample was taken from a study of cytomegalovirus exposure and HLA in healthy donors. Study findings and constraints: The study listed approximately 160 cytomegalovirus-associated TCR beta chains. Follow-up analysis later connected one missense variant in DCLRE1C with trimming of TCR beta V- and J-genes.

The germline gives CDR1 KGHSH, CDR2 LQKENI. The J segment lost 9 bases and the V segment lost 2 bases, leaving 9 bases of the junction unmatched. This CDR3 is built from 15 residues. Among the donors, all were healthy bone marrow donors. Primers for the PCR totalled 60 Vbeta and 13 Jbeta. TCRdb's table, derived via immunoSEQ multiplex PCR, lists solely in-frame clones and lacks some. The sample carries around 150,000 clones, 72% recorded once. The sequencing sample was made of PBMCs. The sequence was collected from a man aged 50 or older in good health and CMV-seropositive. The chain recombines TRBV18 with TRBJ2-1, with TRBD1 matching over 8 bases. DNA of the CDR3: TGTGCCAGCTCACCAAAATCACAGGGGGGTGGTGAGCAGTTCTTC. Translation gives CASSPKSQGGGEQFF. The full variable domain, completed using reference TRBV18 and TRBJ2-1, is NAGVMQNPRHLVRRRGQEARLRCSPMKGHSHVYWYRQLPEEGLKFMVYLQKENIIDESGMPKERFSAEFPKEGPSILRIQQVVRGDSAAYFCASSPKSQGGGEQFFGPGTRLTVL.